This T cell receptor (beta chain) was sequenced in a study of shared clonotypes between healthy human individuals. Study-wide results and caveats: Memory subsets had estimated richness that was generally smaller than that of naive subsets. Of the naive CD4 clonotypes, around 5% were shared across several donors.

TCRdb's copy holds only in-frame clones and misses some; the assay was immunoSEQ multiplex PCR. The table has more than 2,000,000 clones, approximately 95% seen once. Germline values: CDR1 GTSNPN, CDR2 SVGIG (reference sequence). Trimming removed 2 bases at V and 1 base at J, with 5 bases between. The CDR3 runs 12 residues. This clone was picked up a small number of times. Its antigen is undetermined. Other DNA sequences in the sample encode the same CDR3. The sequence derives from a man between 18 and 29 years old in good health. Some clones in this sample may be carry-over from other donors' samples. The sample consisted of naive CD4+ T cells from PBMCs. Indicated subset: CD45RA+ positively selected. V usage is TRBV30 and J usage is TRBJ1-1; D unclear. The CDR3 DNA is TGTGCCTGGAGTAGAGAGAACACTGAAGCTTTCTTT. This encodes CAWSRENTEAFF.